This T cell receptor (beta chain) was profiled in a study of regulatory T cells in long-lasting Graves disease. Library construction for TCR beta used iRepertoire HTBI primers and Arm-PCR of CDR3 regions. In TCRdb, the multiplex PCR reads were re-called with MiXCR into one record per CDR3 protein. Of roughly 450,000 distinct CDR3 sequences in the sample, 20% to 30% were seen once. Germline loops: CDR1 DFQATT, CDR2 SNEGSKA (reference sequence). V shed 1 base and J 8 bases; nucleotides not matched to a gene: 4. The CDR3 totals 13 residues. This clonotype was detected a few times. Sample time point: persistent/refractory GD, antithyroid drugs over 5 years with positive TRAb. PBMC-extracted RNA yielded the TCR library.

The clonotype comes from a female donor with Graves disease. The chain recombines TRBV20-1 with TRBJ2-3; 9 bases are a match to TRBD2. The sample in question was peripheral blood mononuclear cells (PBMCs), obtained when the disease was refractory, from a patient treated with antithyroid drugs. CDR3 nucleotides: TGCAGTGCTAGAGTTCCTAGCGGGACTACGCAGTATTTT. Encoded protein: CSARVPSGTTQYF.